This TCR beta chain was identified during a study of blood T cell repertoires in COVID-19. Study background: Whether acute or convalescent, the COVID-19 samples came from the United States, Italy and Spain. The cDNA or gDNA used as material had been derived from T cells, B-cell-depleted T cells, or PBMCs.

The V gene end was trimmed by 1 base and the J gene end by 5 bases; junction bases not matched to a gene: 1. The CDR3 extends over 13 amino acids. The germline V gene has CDR1 LNHNV and CDR2 YYDKDF (reference sequence). As originally analysed: How many nucleated cells were present was estimated from reference gene primer amplification. Sequencing used immunoSEQ multiplex PCR; TCRdb keeps in-frame clones, though not all of them. That table gives V, J and clone size, and the DNA gave D and trimming. The table includes 50,000 to 80,000 clones, around 84% detected once. The sequencing sample was made of peripheral blood. The rearrangement joins TRBV15 to TRBJ1-1, with 7 nucleotides matching TRBD1. The clonotype comes from a man aged 45-65 years with active COVID-19. This chain's CDR3 is CATSRVQGTEAFF. For the CDR3, the DNA is TGTGCCACCAGCAGAGTACAGGGGACTGAAGCTTTCTTT.